This TCR beta chain was found in a study of human T cells and chemical hapten exposure. In the study overall: Patients additionally received therapeutic doses of diphenylcyclopropenone on the scalp once a week, and this continued throughout the roughly 26-week study.

TCRdb reprocessed the RACE reads via MiXCR and lists one record per CDR3 protein. The sample lists roughly 150,000 distinct CDR3 sequences; 12% were seen once. The CDR3 loop spans 13 amino acids. Germline V lookup: CDR1 SGDLS, CDR2 YYNGEE. V lost 4 bases and J lost 4, with 9 bases in between. Time point described: patch test 2, 6 weeks after DPC sensitization. Treatment given: therapeutic diphenylcyclopropenone sensitization with weekly scalp DPC. Sequenced material: whole blood, taken in connection with sensitization to the hapten diphenylcyclopropenone (DPC). The TCR was taken from a woman aged 45-65 years with alopecia areata. Some clones in this sample may be carry-over from other donors' samples. This chain joins TRBV9 and TRBJ1-5; weak D call: TRBD1 (5 bases). This CDR3 is CASSWDSNQPQHF. The CDR3 DNA reads TGTGCCAGCAGCTGGGACTCTAATCAGCCCCAGCATTTT.